This TCR beta chain stems from a study of metastatic and nonmetastatic thyroid tumors. On the study more broadly: Repertoires were compared across blood and tumor or nodule tissue from malignant and benign thyroid patients.

TCRdb redid the clone calls on the PCR reads using MiXCR. The sample has roughly 18,000 clones; about 30% are singletons. As concerns this clone: The sample contains more than one DNA sequence encoding this CDR3.

Patients had received no treatment of any kind before thyroid surgery. Germline CDR1 and CDR2: SGHRS and YFSETQ. The CDR3 has 17 residues. The V and J ends lost 0 bases and 4 bases respectively, with 14 bases between them. The sample taken for sequencing was adjacent normal tissue. The TCR was taken from a female donor with papillary thyroid cancer or a benign thyroid nodule (not recorded which). Some clones in this sample may be carry-over from other donors' samples. J is TRBJ2-6 and V is TRBV5-1, with D possibly being TRBD1 (6 bases). The CDR3 loop is CASSLDAQGSGANVLTF. The CDR3 region has the DNA TGCGCCAGCAGCTTGGACGCCCAGGGGAGCGGGGCCAACGTCCTGACTTTC. The variable domain in full, completed from reference TRBV5-1 and TRBJ2-6, reads KAGVTQTPRYLIKTRGQQVTLSCSPISGHRSVSWYQQTPGQGLQFLFEYFSETQRNKGNFPGRFSGRQFSNSRSEMNVSTLELGDSALYLCASSLDAQGSGANVLTFGAGSRLTVL.